Listed below are T cell receptor beta chains from one sample, sequenced in a study of blood T cell repertoires in COVID-19. Sequencing used immunoSEQ multiplex PCR; TCRdb keeps in-frame clones, though not all of them. The sample has 300,000 or so clones, nearly 90% seen once. Sequencing was done on a sample of PBMCs or T cells enriched from blood (not recorded which). The receptor source for this set is a woman between 50 and 59 years old who had been exposed to COVID-19. Each CDR3 is given with its conserved first and last residue. A D gene is named only where the DNA matches it firmly. Size is omitted from some rows. Given values are once, few, many or a class for expanded clones.

V gene	D gene	J gene	clone size	CDR3 protein	CDR3 DNA
TRBV11-2	-	TRBJ1-1	-	CASSSRPSWTPFF	TGTGCCAGCAGCTCGCGACCGTCATGGACTCCTTTCTTT
TRBV9	TRBD1	TRBJ1-3	-	CASSVAQGQGNTIYF	TGTGCCAGCAGCGTAGCACAGGGGCAAGGAAACACCATATATTTT
TRBV11-3	TRBD1	TRBJ1-2	-	CASSLDPGVGQGPQFYGYTF	TGTGCCAGCAGCTTAGACCCCGGGGTCGGACAGGGACCCCAGTTCTATGGCTACACCTTC
TRBV23-1	-	TRBJ1-1	-	CASNPGRKGGIAFF	TGCGCCAGCAACCCCGGGAGGAAGGGGGGTATAGCTTTCTTT
TRBV30	-	TRBJ2-2	-	CAWSVTGELFF	TGTGCCTGGAGCGTCACCGGGGAGCTGTTTTTT
TRBV28	TRBD1	TRBJ1-4	-	CASSFIGQGANEKLFF	TGTGCCAGCAGTTTCATCGGACAGGGCGCTAATGAAAAACTGTTTTTT
TRBV3-1/TRBV3-2	TRBD1	TRBJ2-3	once	CASSQDLWRMGQGDTQYF	TGTGCCAGCAGCCAAGATCTTTGGCGTATGGGACAGGGAGATACGCAGTATTTT
TRBV9	-	TRBJ1-1	few	CASSVAAGVNTEAFF	TGTGCCAGCAGCGTTGCTGCAGGGGTGAACACTGAAGCTTTCTTT
TRBV9	-	TRBJ1-6	-	CASSVVPGYDSPLHF	TGTGCCAGCAGCGTAGTTCCAGGGTATGATTCACCCCTCCACTTT
TRBV2	-	TRBJ2-1	-	CASSGINNEQFF	TGTGCCAGCAGTGGTATAAACAATGAGCAGTTCTTC
TRBV7-2	TRBD2	TRBJ2-3	-	CASSNGMTGGTSTDTQYF	TGTGCCAGCAGCAACGGTATGACGGGGGGGACCAGCACAGATACGCAGTATTTT
TRBV6-5	-	TRBJ2-2	-	CASSAENTGELFF	TGTGCCAGCAGCGCAGAGAACACCGGGGAGCTGTTTTTT
TRBV7-9	-	TRBJ1-1	-	CASSPLRVTGETEAFF	TGTGCCAGCAGCCCACTCCGGGTTACCGGGGAGACTGAAGCTTTCTTT
TRBV4-1	TRBD1	TRBJ2-7	-	CASSQAAFTGGRSYEQYF	TGCGCCAGCAGCCAGGCAGCCTTTACAGGGGGGAGATCCTACGAGCAGTACTTC
TRBV28	-	TRBJ2-3	-	CASSTGLWGVDTQYF	TGTGCCAGCAGTACGGGACTCTGGGGAGTAGATACGCAGTATTTT
TRBV5-8	-	TRBJ1-2	-	CASSLERGYTF	TGTGCCAGCAGCTTGGAGCGAGGCTACACCTTC
TRBV7-2	TRBD1	TRBJ2-2	-	CASSLVRGLKSLGELFF	TGTGCCAGCAGCTTAGTGAGGGGGCTGAAGAGTCTCGGGGAGCTGTTTTTT
TRBV7-2	-	TRBJ1-1	-	CASSPYRGGLRTEAFF	TGTGCCAGCAGTCCCTACCGTGGGGGCCTAAGGACTGAAGCTTTCTTT
TRBV9	TRBD1	TRBJ1-4	-	CASSVGIFRTGEKLFF	TGTGCCAGCAGCGTAGGGATTTTTCGGACAGGTGAAAAACTGTTTTTT
TRBV19	-	TRBJ1-2	once	CASRDRTELYGYTF	TGTGCCAGTAGGGACCGGACAGAACTCTATGGCTACACCTTC
TRBV5-1	TRBD1	TRBJ2-2	-	CASSHGQGFTGELFF	TGCGCCAGCAGCCATGGACAGGGGTTCACCGGGGAGCTGTTTTTT
TRBV27	-	TRBJ2-7	-	CASSLTGVYEQYF	TGTGCCAGCAGTTTGACAGGAGTCTACGAGCAGTACTTC